The TCR beta chain described here comes from a study of Ad26.COV2.S vaccination and SARS-CoV-2 variants. Findings and limits, study-wide: Total T cell responses may have been underestimated by the TCR breadth and depth analyses. Post-vaccination breadth of spike-specific CD8+ and CD4+ T cell responses was reportedly substantial.

This CDR3 has 16 residues. Looked up from germline, CDR1 is MDHEN and CDR2 is SYDVKM. V lost 3 bases and J lost 7, with 20 bases in between. As for this clone: The antigen is not known.

The treatment: roughly 19 received Ad26.COV2.S at low or high dose, single or two shots; roughly five received placebo; per-sample allocation not given. Samples were taken on day 63 after the first vaccine or placebo injection. Donation came from an adult in Boston who was aged 18-55 years. The shot given was an Ad26 vector that makes Wuhan-strain SARS-CoV-2 spike. TCRdb's copy holds only in-frame clones and misses some; the assay was immunoSEQ multiplex PCR. The table lists some 520,000 clones, around 88% of them singletons. This specimen was peripheral blood, taken in a trial of Ad26.COV2.S vaccine versus placebo. This clonotype was sampled from a person between 18 and 65 years old who received the Ad26.COV2.S COVID-19 vaccine or a placebo. The J gene is TRBJ2-3, the V gene TRBV28; D may be TRBD1 or TRBD2 (5 bases each). For the CDR3, the DNA is TGTGCCAGCAGTTTCAGGGCGAGGGGCGTCGGACATACGCAGTATTTT. Amino acid sequence: CASSFRARGVGHTQYF.